Presented here are 11 T cell receptor beta chains from one specimen sequenced in a study of blood T cell repertoires in COVID-19. Produced via immunoSEQ multiplex PCR; TCRdb's table is partial and in-frame only. The sample contains about 330,000 clones, approximately 88% of which appear only once. Sequenced material: peripheral blood. The receptor source for this set is a man aged 25-40 years with COVID-19, enrolled during active disease.

This clone was counted only a few times. This chain connects TRBV3-1 (or the pseudogene TRBV3-2) to TRBJ1-2; no firm D call. Between the trimmed V and J ends, which lost 1 base and 2 bases, there was a span of 8 bases. The CDR3 contains 14 residues. The germline gives CDR1 LGHDT, CDR2 YNNKEL (reference sequence). CDR3 nucleotides: TGTGCCAGCAGCCAAGGGGAGTCAAACTATGGCTACACCTTC. Translated: CASSQGESNYGYTF.

The V call is TRBV24-1, the J call TRBJ2-7; 7 bases agree with TRBD1. Trimming took 3 bases from V and 6 from J; bases not matched to a gene: 10. The CDR3 covers 15 residues. Germline V gene data show CDR1 as KGHDR and CDR2 as SFDVKD. The CDR3 here is CATSDERQGRGEQYF. Written as DNA, the CDR3 is TGTGCCACCAGTGATGAAAGACAGGGAAGAGGCGAGCAGTACTTC.

About this clone itself: This sample also contains other DNA sequences that code for the same CDR3. The rearrangement joins TRBV4-2 to TRBJ1-2, with 7 bases matching TRBD1. Trimming took 3 bases from V and 4 from J; bases not matched to a gene: 8. Germline V gene lookup returns CDR1 LGHNA and CDR2 YNFKEQ. The CDR3 contains 15 residues. CDR3 nucleotide sequence: TGTGCCAGCAGCCAGGATACTAGGGACAGCTATGGCTACACCTTC. It translates to CASSQDTRDSYGYTF.

V usage is TRBV7-9 and J usage is TRBJ1-2, with unresolved D. V was clipped by 0 bases and J by 0 bases, with 8 bases between them. The CDR3 consists of 15 residues. Germline-derived CDR1 and CDR2 are SEHNR and FQNEAQ (reference sequence). CDR3 DNA: TGTGCCAGCAGCTTAGCGATCTTAGCTAACTATGGCTACACCTTC. Translation: CASSLAILANYGYTF.

The chain's CDR3 is CATNLFGPAGNEQFF. The CDR3 DNA reads TGCGCCACCAACCTTTTCGGGCCCGCGGGCAATGAGCAGTTCTTC. The chain employs TRBV5-1 and TRBJ2-1, with D perhaps TRBD2 (5 bases). The CDR3 is 15 amino acids. CDR1 is SGHRS and CDR2 is YFSETQ in the germline V gene. Between the trimmed V and J ends, which lost 9 bases and 6 bases, there was a span of 22 bases.

This sequence joins TRBV13 and TRBJ2-2, with unresolved D. V shed 5 bases and J shed 6 bases, with 13 bases lying between them. The CDR3 totals 14 residues. Germline loops: CDR1 PRHDT, CDR2 FYEKMQ (reference sequence). DNA of the CDR3: TGTGCCAGCAGCCAACGTCCGGGTCCCGGGGAGCTGTTTTTT. Amino acids: CASSQRPGPGELFF.

This chain uses TRBV5-6 with TRBJ1-1, with 9 bases lining up with TRBD1. The V gene end was trimmed by 1 base and the J gene end by 5 bases; junction bases not matched to a gene: 3. The CDR3 contains 14 residues. Germline V gives CDR1 SGHDT, CDR2 YYEEEE. This chain's CDR3 is CASSLTGGVTEAFF. The CDR3 DNA is TGTGCCAGCAGCTTGACAGGGGGCGTAACTGAAGCTTTCTTT. The whole variable domain, filled in from reference TRBV5-6 and TRBJ1-1, reads DAGVTQSPTHLIKTRGQQVTLRCSPKSGHDTVSWYQQALGQGPQFIFQYYEEEERQRGNFPDRFSGHQFPNYSSELNVNALLLGDSALYLCASSLTGGVTEAFFGQGTRLTVV.

The V and J genes are TRBV18 and TRBJ2-7; TRBD2 agrees at 8 bases. V trimming: 6 bases; J trimming: 1 base; junction bases outside the gene matches: 5. Germline V gives CDR1 KGHSH, CDR2 LQKENI. The CDR3 sequence is 14 residues long. This chain's CDR3 is CASSLGGASYEQYF. DNA of the CDR3: TGTGCCAGCTCTCTCGGGGGGGCGTCCTACGAGCAGTACTTC.

The rearrangement uses TRBV25-1 and TRBJ2-5; no definite D call. From germline, CDR1 is MGHDK and CDR2 SYGVNS. This CDR3 spans 13 amino acids. Between the trimmed V and J ends, which lost 4 bases and 4 bases, there was a span of 10 bases. CDR3 in amino acids: CASSGRHGETQYF. The CDR3 DNA reads as TGTGCCAGCAGTGGCCGTCACGGAGAGACCCAGTACTTC.

The V gene is TRBV19, the J gene TRBJ1-2, with 8 positions matching TRBD1. Trimming removed 1 base from V and 3 bases from J; junction bases left unmatched: 4. This CDR3 is built from 15 residues. CDR1 LNHDA and CDR2 SQIVND come from the germline V gene (reference sequence). CDR3 amino acids: CASSIGGQGDYGYTF. The CDR3 nucleotides read TGTGCCAGTAGTATAGGCGGACAGGGAGACTATGGCTACACCTTC.

The chain recombines TRBV6-2 or TRBV6-3 with TRBJ2-7; weak D call: TRBD2 (5 bases). The CDR3 spans 14 residues. Trimming took off 2 bases at V and 7 bases at J, with 15 bases between the two ends. Germline values: CDR1 MNHEY, CDR2 SVGEGT. The DNA of the CDR3 is TGTGCCAGCAGTTACGAAGGCCCAAGGAGGGAGCAGTACTTC. Its translation: CASSYEGPRREQYF.